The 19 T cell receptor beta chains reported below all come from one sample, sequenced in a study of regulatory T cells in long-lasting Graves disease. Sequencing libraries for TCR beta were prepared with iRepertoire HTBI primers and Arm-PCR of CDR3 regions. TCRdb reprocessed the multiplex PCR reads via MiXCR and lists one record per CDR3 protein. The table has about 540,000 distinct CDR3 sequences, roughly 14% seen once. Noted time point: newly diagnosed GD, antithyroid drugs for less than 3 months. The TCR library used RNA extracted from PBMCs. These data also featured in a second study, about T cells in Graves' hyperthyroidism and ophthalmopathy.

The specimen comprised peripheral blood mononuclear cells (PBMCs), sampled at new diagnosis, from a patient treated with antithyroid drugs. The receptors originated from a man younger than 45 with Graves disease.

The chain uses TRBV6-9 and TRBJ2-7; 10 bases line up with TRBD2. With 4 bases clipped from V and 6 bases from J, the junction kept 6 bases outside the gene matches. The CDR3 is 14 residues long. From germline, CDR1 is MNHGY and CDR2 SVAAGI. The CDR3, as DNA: TGTGCCAGCAGTTCCGGACTAGCGGTGGGCGAGCAGTACTTC. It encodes CASSSGLAVGEQYF.

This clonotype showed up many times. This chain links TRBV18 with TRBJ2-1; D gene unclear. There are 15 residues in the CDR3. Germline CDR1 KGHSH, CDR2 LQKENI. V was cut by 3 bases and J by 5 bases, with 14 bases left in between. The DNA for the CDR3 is TGTGCCAGCTCACCTACATATAGCAACAACAATGAGCAGTTCTTC. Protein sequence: CASSPTYSNNNEQFF.

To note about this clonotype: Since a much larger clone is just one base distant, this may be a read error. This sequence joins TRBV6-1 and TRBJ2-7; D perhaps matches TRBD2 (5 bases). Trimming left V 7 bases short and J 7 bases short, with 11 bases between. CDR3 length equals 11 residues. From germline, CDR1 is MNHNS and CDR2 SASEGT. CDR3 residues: CASTSGKEQYF. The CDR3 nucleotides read TGTGCCAGCACTTCCGGGAAAGAGCAGTACTTC.

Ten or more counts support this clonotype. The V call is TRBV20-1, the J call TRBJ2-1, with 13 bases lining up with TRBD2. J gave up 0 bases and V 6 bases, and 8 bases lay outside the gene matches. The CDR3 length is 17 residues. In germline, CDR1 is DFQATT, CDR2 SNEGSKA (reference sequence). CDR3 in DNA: TGCAGTGCGCCGGGACTAGCGGGATTCAGCTCCTACAATGAGCAGTTCTTC. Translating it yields CSAPGLAGFSSYNEQFF.

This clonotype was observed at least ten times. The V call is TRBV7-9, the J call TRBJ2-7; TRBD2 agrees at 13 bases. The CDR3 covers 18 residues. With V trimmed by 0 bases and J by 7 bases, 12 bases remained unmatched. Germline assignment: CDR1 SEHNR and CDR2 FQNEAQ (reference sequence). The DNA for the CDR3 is TGTGCCAGCAGCTTAGCGGCCCCATGGACTAGCGGGAGTCGGGAGCAGTACTTC. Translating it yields CASSLAAPWTSGSREQYF.

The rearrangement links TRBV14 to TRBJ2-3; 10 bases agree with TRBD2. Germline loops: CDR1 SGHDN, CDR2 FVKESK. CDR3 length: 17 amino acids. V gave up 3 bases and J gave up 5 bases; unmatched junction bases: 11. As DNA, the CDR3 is TGTGCCAGCAGCCATCCCCTGAGCGGGAGGGCCAGAGATACGCAGTATTTT. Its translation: CASSHPLSGRARDTQYF.

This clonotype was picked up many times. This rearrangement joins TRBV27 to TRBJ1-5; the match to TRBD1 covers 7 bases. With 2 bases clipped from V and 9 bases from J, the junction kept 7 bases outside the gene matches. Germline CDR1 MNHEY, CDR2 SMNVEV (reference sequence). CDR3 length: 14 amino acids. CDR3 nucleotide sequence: TGTGCCAGCAGTTTAGGACAGGACCTGGGGCCCCAGCATTTT. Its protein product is CASSLGQDLGPQHF.

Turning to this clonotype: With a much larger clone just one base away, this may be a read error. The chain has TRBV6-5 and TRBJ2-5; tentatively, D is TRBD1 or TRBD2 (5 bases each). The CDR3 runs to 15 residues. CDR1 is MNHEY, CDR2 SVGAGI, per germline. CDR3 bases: TGTGCCGGCAGTTACACGAGGGACCAGGGAGAGACCCAGTACTTC. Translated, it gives CAGSYTRDQGETQYF.

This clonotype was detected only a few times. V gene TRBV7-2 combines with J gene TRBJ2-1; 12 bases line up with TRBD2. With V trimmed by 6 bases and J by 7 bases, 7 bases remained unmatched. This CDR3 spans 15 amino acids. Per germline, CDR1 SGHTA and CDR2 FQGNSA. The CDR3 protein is CASSFLAGGWNEQFF. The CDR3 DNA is TGTGCCAGCAGTTTTCTAGCGGGAGGGTGGAATGAGCAGTTCTTC.

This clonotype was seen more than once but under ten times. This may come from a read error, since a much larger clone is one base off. DNA for the CDR3: TGTACCAGCAGCTACGACAGGGGGGACGGCTACACCTTC. Protein product: CTSSYDRGDGYTF. The rearrangement links TRBV6-2 or TRBV6-3 to TRBJ1-2; 9 bases match TRBD1. Per germline, CDR1 MNHEY and CDR2 SVGEGT. The CDR3 runs to 13 residues.

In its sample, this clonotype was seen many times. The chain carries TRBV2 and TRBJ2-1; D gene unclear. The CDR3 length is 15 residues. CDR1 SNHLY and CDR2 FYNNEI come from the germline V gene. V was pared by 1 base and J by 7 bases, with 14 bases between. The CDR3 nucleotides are TGTGCCAGCAGTGAAGAGGTCCCTCAGATGAATGAGCAGTTCTTC. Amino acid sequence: CASSEEVPQMNEQFF.

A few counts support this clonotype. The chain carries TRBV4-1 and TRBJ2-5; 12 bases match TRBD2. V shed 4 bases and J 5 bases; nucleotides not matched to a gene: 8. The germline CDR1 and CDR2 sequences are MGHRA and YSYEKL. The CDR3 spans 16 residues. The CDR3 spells CASSLLTSGSGETQYF. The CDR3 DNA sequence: TGCGCCAGCAGCCTGTTGACTAGCGGGAGCGGTGAGACCCAGTACTTC.

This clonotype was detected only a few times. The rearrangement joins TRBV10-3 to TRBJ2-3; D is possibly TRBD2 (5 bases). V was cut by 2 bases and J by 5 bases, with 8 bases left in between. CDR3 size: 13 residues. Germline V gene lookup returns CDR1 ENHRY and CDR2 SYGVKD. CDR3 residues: CAISEREGDTQYF. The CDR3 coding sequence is TGTGCCATCAGTGAGCGGGAAGGAGATACGCAGTATTTT.

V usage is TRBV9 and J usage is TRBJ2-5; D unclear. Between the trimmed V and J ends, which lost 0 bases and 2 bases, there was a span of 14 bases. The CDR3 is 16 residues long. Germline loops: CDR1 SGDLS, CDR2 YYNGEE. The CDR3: CASSVGSALGQETQYF. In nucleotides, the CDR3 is TGTGCCAGCAGCGTAGGAAGCGCCTTGGGACAAGAGACCCAGTACTTC.

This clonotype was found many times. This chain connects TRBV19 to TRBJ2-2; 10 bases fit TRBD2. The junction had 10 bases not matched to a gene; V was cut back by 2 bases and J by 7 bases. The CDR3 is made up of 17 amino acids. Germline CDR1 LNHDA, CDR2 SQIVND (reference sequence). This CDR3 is CASSISSGRFGNGELFF. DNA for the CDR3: TGTGCCAGTAGTATATCTAGCGGGAGATTCGGGAACGGGGAGCTGTTTTTT.

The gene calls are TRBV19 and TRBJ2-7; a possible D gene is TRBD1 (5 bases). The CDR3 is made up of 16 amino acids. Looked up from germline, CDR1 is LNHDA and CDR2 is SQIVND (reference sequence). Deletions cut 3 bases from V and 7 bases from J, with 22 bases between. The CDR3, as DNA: TGTGCCAGTAGTATCCGTTCCCACAGGAATTCGCGGGAGCAGTACTTC. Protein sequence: CASSIRSHRNSREQYF.

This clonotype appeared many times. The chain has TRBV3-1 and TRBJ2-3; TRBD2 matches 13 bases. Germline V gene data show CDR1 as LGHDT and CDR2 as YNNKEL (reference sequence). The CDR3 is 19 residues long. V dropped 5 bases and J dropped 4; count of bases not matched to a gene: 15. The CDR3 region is CASSGRTSGSILLADTQYF. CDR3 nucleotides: TGTGCCAGCAGCGGCCGGACTAGCGGGAGCATACTCTTAGCAGATACGCAGTATTTT.

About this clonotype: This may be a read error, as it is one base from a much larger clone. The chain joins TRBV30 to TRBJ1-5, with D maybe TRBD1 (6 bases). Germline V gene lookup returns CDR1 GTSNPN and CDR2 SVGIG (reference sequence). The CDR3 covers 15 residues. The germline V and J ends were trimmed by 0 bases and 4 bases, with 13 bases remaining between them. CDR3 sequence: CAWSVGGGPNQPQHF. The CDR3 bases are TGTGCCTGGAGTGTGGGGGGGGGCCCTAATCAGCCCCAGCATTTT.

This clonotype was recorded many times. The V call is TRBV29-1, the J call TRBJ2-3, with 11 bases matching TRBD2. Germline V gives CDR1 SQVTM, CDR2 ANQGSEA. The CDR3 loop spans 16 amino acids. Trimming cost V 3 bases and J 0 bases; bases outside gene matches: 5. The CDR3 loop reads CSVEGLAGGSTDTQYF. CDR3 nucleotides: TGCAGCGTTGAGGGGTTAGCGGGAGGGAGCACAGATACGCAGTATTTT.